This is a list of T cell receptor beta chains from one sample in a study of blood T cell repertoires in COVID-19. Only in-frame clones appear in the TCRdb table, and some are missing; sequencing was by immunoSEQ multiplex PCR. Among 140,000 to 150,000 clones listed, 88% were seen once. Sequenced sample: peripheral blood. The receptor source for this set is a man aged 65 to 79 with acute or convalescent COVID-19. Both conserved end residues are part of each CDR3. A D gene is named only where the DNA matches it firmly. Not all rows give a size; the values are once, few, many and, for expanded clones, a class.

NA,TRBV6-2/TRBV6-3,NA,TRBJ1-1,CASSTQGLDTEAFF,TGTGCCAGCAGCACTCAGGGGCTCGACACTGAAGCTTTCTTT
NA,TRBV9,NA,TRBJ1-3,CASSVGGTGNTIYF,TGTGCCAGCAGCGTAGGAGGTACTGGAAACACCATATATTTT
TRBD1,TRBV24-1,NA,TRBJ2-1,CATSQPGQGYNEQFF,TGTGCCACCAGCCAACCGGGACAGGGCTACAATGAGCAGTTCTTC
TRBD2,TRBV7-9,NA,TRBJ2-3,CASSLTSGGAGDTQYF,TGTGCCAGCAGCTTGACTAGCGGGGGGGCTGGAGATACGCAGTATTTT
NA,TRBV7-6,NA,TRBJ2-2,CASSLQGRGTGELFF,TGTGCCAGCAGCTTACAGGGTCGAGGCACCGGGGAGCTGTTTTTT
NA,TRBV5-1,NA,TRBJ1-1,CASSPGLRNTEAFF,TGCGCCAGCAGCCCAGGACTGAGGAACACTGAAGCTTTCTTT
NA,TRBV6-1,NA,TRBJ2-7,CASSGDFTSYEQYF,TGTGCCAGCAGCGGGGACTTTACATCCTACGAGCAGTACTTC
NA,TRBV3-1/TRBV3-2,NA,TRBJ2-1,CASSGGGVLYEQFF,TGTGCCAGCAGTGGAGGGGGCGTTTTGTATGAGCAGTTCTTC
TRBD1,TRBV5-1,few,TRBJ1-1,CASSRTGGNTEAFF,TGCGCCAGCAGCCGTACAGGGGGGAACACTGAAGCTTTCTTT
TRBD1,TRBV6-5,NA,TRBJ2-3,CASQGQNTDTQYF,TGTGCCAGCCAGGGACAGAACACAGATACGCAGTATTTT
NA,TRBV19,NA,TRBJ1-5,CASRASDTFSNQPQHF,TGTGCCAGTAGAGCCTCAGACACCTTTAGCAATCAGCCCCAGCATTTT
NA,TRBV18,NA,TRBJ2-5,CASSITPSGGQETQYF,TGTGCCAGCTCAATCACCCCTTCTGGGGGGCAAGAGACCCAGTACTTC
NA,TRBV6-5,NA,TRBJ2-3,CASSTSDWTDTQYF,TGTGCCAGCTCCACCTCAGATTGGACAGATACGCAGTATTTT
NA,TRBV6-1,NA,TRBJ1-2,CASRPKEDSYGYTF,TGTGCCAGCAGGCCAAAGGAGGATTCGTATGGCTACACCTTC
NA,TRBV5-4,NA,TRBJ1-6,CASSLWRDSPLHF,TGTGCCAGCAGCTTGTGGAGGGATTCACCCCTCCACTTT
NA,TRBV3-1/TRBV3-2,NA,TRBJ1-1,CASSQMGEGTEAFF,TGTGCCAGCAGCCAAATGGGGGAGGGGACTGAAGCTTTCTTT
TRBD1,TRBV7-2,NA,TRBJ2-5,CASSADRVETQYF,TGTGCCAGCAGCGCGGACAGGGTAGAGACCCAGTACTTC
TRBD1,TRBV14,NA,TRBJ2-7,CASSQRTGTGYEQYF,TGTGCCAGCAGCCAGCGCACCGGGACAGGGTACGAGCAGTACTTC
NA,TRBV10-2,NA,TRBJ2-7,CASSRTQGLGEQYF,TGCGCCAGCAGTCGTACACAGGGCCTGGGTGAGCAGTACTTC
NA,TRBV7-2,NA,TRBJ2-6,CASSLAQGSGANVLTF,TGTGCCAGCAGCTTAGCGCAGGGTTCTGGGGCCAACGTCCTGACTTTC
TRBD2,TRBV9,NA,TRBJ2-2,CASSVDGGISGELFF,TGTGCCAGCAGCGTAGACGGGGGGATTTCCGGGGAGCTGTTTTTT
TRBD1,TRBV3-1/TRBV3-2,NA,TRBJ2-7,CASSQEDREVGEQYF,TGTGCCAGCAGCCAAGAGGACAGGGAGGTGGGGGAGCAGTACTTC
NA,TRBV20-1,NA,TRBJ1-1,CSAREAFF,TGCAGTGCCCGTGAAGCTTTCTTT
NA,TRBV7-2,NA,TRBJ2-5,CASSLPGQETQYF,TGTGCCAGCAGCTTACCGGGGCAAGAGACCCAGTACTTC
TRBD1,TRBV28,NA,TRBJ1-5,CASRDREFSLSNQPQHF,TGTGCCAGCCGGGACAGGGAGTTCTCGTTGAGCAATCAGCCCCAGCATTTT
NA,TRBV10-3,NA,TRBJ2-5,CAISGRVQETQYF,TGTGCCATCAGTGGACGGGTGCAAGAGACCCAGTACTTC
NA,TRBV5-6,once,TRBJ2-7,CASSLALAQGGEQYF,TGTGCCAGCAGCTTGGCCTTGGCACAGGGAGGGGAGCAGTACTTC
NA,TRBV4-1,NA,TRBJ2-7,CASSQERATSFSYEQYF,TGCGCCAGCAGCCAAGAACGGGCGACTAGTTTCTCCTACGAGCAGTACTTC
TRBD1,TRBV9,NA,TRBJ2-1,CASSGRQGGGEQFF,TGTGCCAGCAGCGGGAGACAGGGGGGAGGTGAGCAGTTCTTC
NA,TRBV5-1,NA,TRBJ1-6,CASSLDGNSPLHF,TGCGCCAGCAGCTTGGACGGGAATTCACCCCTCCACTTT
TRBD1,TRBV9,NA,TRBJ2-2,CASSAQGIDTGELFF,TGTGCCAGCAGCGCACAGGGGATCGACACCGGGGAGCTGTTTTTT
TRBD2,TRBV7-2,NA,TRBJ2-3,CASSRQGGLAGSTDTQYF,TGTGCCAGCAGCCGTCAAGGGGGGCTAGCGGGGAGCACAGATACGCAGTATTTT